Shown below are 13 T cell receptor beta chains from a single sample sequenced in a study of T cells in Graves' hyperthyroidism and ophthalmopathy. Amplification of TCR beta CDR3 regions was performed using RNA transcripts as template. HTBI primers were the set used in a first-round RT-PCR of the TCR CDR3. MiXCR, applied by TCRdb to the multiplex PCR reads, yields one record per CDR3 protein. This sample has roughly 420,000 distinct CDR3 sequences, with 15% to 19% found just once. The sequencing input was blood. These receptors all come from a woman under 30 with Graves' hyperthyroidism.

This clonotype was detected ten times or more. The chain links TRBV12-3 or TRBV12-4 to TRBJ1-4; possibly TRBD1 for D (5 bases). CDR3 size: 14 residues. The V and J ends lost 3 bases and 5 bases respectively, with 10 bases between them. CDR3 sequence (DNA): TGTGCCAGCAGTTTTGGGGGGTCCAATGAAAAACTGTTTTTT. Translation: CASSFGGSNEKLFF.

This clonotype was detected only a few times. The chain uses TRBV19 and TRBJ2-7; D is ambiguous. Germline V lookup: CDR1 LNHDA, CDR2 SQIVND (reference sequence). Trimming took 3 bases from V and 2 from J, leaving 8 bases between them. The length of the CDR3 is 13 residues. The CDR3 spells CASSIKGTYEQYF. The CDR3, as DNA: TGTGCCAGTAGTATTAAAGGGACCTACGAGCAGTACTTC.

This clonotype showed up many times. V and J are TRBV2 and TRBJ2-3; D unresolved. The CDR3 is 15 amino acids. Germline V gene sequence: CDR1 SNHLY, CDR2 FYNNEI. V lost 2 bases, J lost 2 bases, and 11 bases lay in between. CDR3 nucleotides: TGTGCCAGCAGTGAAAGTCCGTACCCCACAGATACGCAGTATTTT. This translates into CASSESPYPTDTQYF.

This clonotype was counted ten times or more. The CDR3 nucleotides are TGTGCCAGCAGGGCGGACAGTCGGAACACTGAAGCTTTCTTT. Amino acid sequence: CASRADSRNTEAFF. The V gene is TRBV2, the J gene TRBJ1-1; perhaps TRBD1 as D (6 bases). Between the trimmed V and J ends, which lost 6 bases and 1 base, there was a span of 12 bases. In germline, CDR1 is SNHLY, CDR2 FYNNEI. The CDR3 extends over 14 amino acids.

This clonotype was seen at least ten times. The CDR3 protein is CSVEGAGGPEQFF. Written as DNA, the CDR3 is TGCAGCGTTGAGGGAGCGGGGGGCCCTGAGCAGTTCTTC. The gene calls are TRBV29-1 and TRBJ2-1; 9 nucleotides match TRBD2. V lost 3 bases and J lost 9; bases outside the gene matches: 6. CDR3 length equals 13 residues. Looked up from germline, CDR1 is SQVTM and CDR2 is ANQGSEA.

Many counts were recorded for this clonotype. This chain connects TRBV28 to TRBJ2-7, with no clear D. The ends were cut back, 2 bases at V and 2 bases at J, with 13 bases in the middle. The CDR3 consists of 15 residues. Germline CDR1 is MDHEN and CDR2 is SYDVKM. CDR3 bases: TGTGCCAGCAGTTTAAGTGGGAAGGCCCCCTACGAGCAGTACTTC. Translation gives CASSLSGKAPYEQYF.

In its sample, this clonotype was seen many times. The chain joins TRBV11-2 to TRBJ2-7; no clear D. Deletions cut 6 bases from V and 3 bases from J, with 6 bases between. This CDR3 has 11 residues. In germline, CDR1 is SGHAT, CDR2 FQNNGV. CDR3 sequence: CASSLNYEQYF. CDR3 DNA: TGTGCCAGCAGTCTCAACTACGAGCAGTACTTC.

Ten or more counts support this clonotype. The chain employs TRBV6-2 or TRBV6-3 and TRBJ2-7; a possible D gene is TRBD1 (6 bases). Germline loops: CDR1 MNHEY, CDR2 SVGEGT. Trimming pared 10 bases from V and 4 bases from J, leaving 20 bases between. This CDR3 is 14 amino acids long. The CDR3 DNA is TGTGCCACCTCGGACAGAATCGGTCCTTACGAGCAGTACTTC. Translation: CATSDRIGPYEQYF.

This chain links TRBV6-1 with TRBJ2-3, with a tentative D call TRBD1 (5 bases). From germline, CDR1 is MNHNS and CDR2 SASEGT. V lost 6 bases and J lost 3, with 16 bases in between. The CDR3 totals 15 residues. The CDR3 spells CASSRSRDLTDTQYF. In DNA form, the CDR3 reads TGTGCCAGCAGCCGATCCAGGGATTTGACAGATACGCAGTATTTT.

The rearrangement uses TRBV6-2 or TRBV6-3 and TRBJ2-1, with 8 bases lining up with TRBD2. CDR1 is MNHEY, CDR2 SVGEGT, per germline. The CDR3 totals 14 residues. The J segment lost 7 bases and the V segment lost 5 bases, leaving 7 bases of the junction unmatched. CDR3 coding DNA: TGTGCCAGCAGTGACGGGGGGGCCCTTAATGAGCAGTTCTTC. It is translated as CASSDGGALNEQFF.

This clonotype showed up many times. V is TRBV29-1 and J is TRBJ1-2; possible D gene TRBD1, 5 bases. This CDR3 region has 11 residues. V lost 7 bases and J lost 6, with 12 bases in between. Germline assignment: CDR1 SQVTM and CDR2 ANQGSEA. CDR3 amino acids: CSAQRGDGYTF. CDR3 coding DNA: TGCAGCGCTCAAAGAGGGGATGGCTACACCTTC. Full variable domain (outside the CDR3, taken from reference TRBV29-1 and TRBJ1-2): SAVISQKPSRDICQRGTSLTIQCQVDSQVTMMFWYRQQPGQSLTLIATANQGSEATYESGFVIDKFPISRPNLTFSTLTVSNMSPEDSSIYLCSAQRGDGYTFGSGTRLTVV.

This clonotype was detected many times. The gene calls are TRBV10-3 and TRBJ1-1; 9 nucleotides match TRBD1. Germline V gives CDR1 ENHRY, CDR2 SYGVKD. The CDR3 spans 14 residues. After removal of 9 bases from V and 2 bases from J, the junction contained 7 bases not matched to a gene. In nucleotides, the CDR3 is TGTGCCATTGTTGCGGGACAGGGTAACACTGAAGCTTTCTTT. It yields the protein CAIVAGQGNTEAFF.

This clonotype has more than one count but fewer than ten. CDR3 sequence (DNA): TGCAGTGCTAGAGATTACAGCGGAACCACAGATACGCAGTATTTT. Translated, it gives CSARDYSGTTDTQYF. The chain has TRBV20-1 and TRBJ2-3; tentative D call: TRBD2 (5 bases). The length of the CDR3 is 15 residues. CDR1 and CDR2 (germline): DFQATT, SNEGSKA (reference sequence). V shed 0 bases and J shed 2 bases, with 12 bases lying between them.